The next 31 T cell receptor beta chains were all read from a single sample in a study of T cell repertoires in cytomegalovirus infection. One entry per CDR3 protein, called by TCRdb with MiXCR from the reads. The table lists about 600,000 distinct CDR3 sequences, around 24% of them singletons. Sequencing was done on a sample of CD8+ T cells from PBMCs. These TCRs come from a human donor in good health (CMV status not recorded). Some clones in this sample may be carry-over from other donors' samples.

Regarding this clonotype: This may come from a read error, since a much larger clone is one base off. The V and J genes are TRBV6-5 and TRBJ1-5; no clear D gene. The CDR3 has 16 residues. CDR1 is MNHEY and CDR2 is SVGAGI in the germline V gene. The CDR3 region is CAGSYGDMYSNQPQHF. The DNA for the CDR3 is TGTGCCGGCAGTTACGGTGATATGTATAGCAATCAGCCCCAGCATTTT.

This clonotype was observed many times. This rearrangement joins TRBV6-1 to TRBJ1-2; no clear D. From germline, CDR1 is MNHNS and CDR2 SASEGT. Trimming removed 5 bases at V and 2 bases at J, with 9 bases between. There are 13 residues in the CDR3. DNA of the CDR3: TGTGCCAGCAGTCCACGCAAGAACTATGGCTACACCTTC. Translating gives CASSPRKNYGYTF.

This clonotype was seen at least ten times. The rearrangement uses TRBV12-3 or TRBV12-4 and TRBJ2-3; 12 bases fit TRBD1. This CDR3 region has 16 residues. V was clipped by 5 bases and J by 4 bases; unmatched bases: 7. The CDR3 DNA follows: TGTGCCAGCAGTCGCCGGGACAGGGGGCCCGCAGATACGCAGTATTTT. This translates into CASSRRDRGPADTQYF.

This clonotype was seen repeatedly, ten times or more. The chain links TRBV27 to TRBJ2-1; D is uncertain. V was cut by 6 bases and J by 5 bases, with 14 bases left in between. The germline gives CDR1 MNHEY, CDR2 SMNVEV (reference sequence). The CDR3 extends over 14 amino acids. CDR3 nucleotides: TGTGCCAGCAGCTCCCGTGGCAGTCACAATGAGCAGTTCTTC. It codes for CASSSRGSHNEQFF.

This clonotype was counted many times. This chain links TRBV7-8 with TRBJ2-6; 9 nucleotides line up with TRBD1. The CDR3 spans 16 residues. CDR1 and CDR2 from the germline V gene are SGHVS and FQNEAQ. After removal of 5 bases from V and 8 bases from J, the junction contained 10 bases not matched to a gene. CDR3 in DNA: TGTGCCAGCAGCCTCCAACGGACAGGGGACCCCAACGTCCTGACTTTC. Translating it yields CASSLQRTGDPNVLTF. Full variable domain (rest looked up from reference TRBV7-8 and TRBJ2-6): GAGVSQSPRYKVAKRGQDVALRCDPISGHVSLFWYQQALGQGPEFLTYFQNEAQLDKSGLPSDRFFAERPEGSVSTLKIQRTQQEDSAVYLCASSLQRTGDPNVLTFGAGSRLTVL.

This clonotype was counted a few times. V and J are TRBV20-1 and TRBJ1-4, with D maybe TRBD1 (6 bases). Germline CDR1 reads DFQATT; CDR2 reads SNEGSKA (reference sequence). The CDR3 runs to 16 residues. The V end lost 0 bases, the J end lost 0 bases, and 11 bases lay between the germline ends. The CDR3 nucleotides are TGCAGTGCTAGAGACCCGGGGGGGCCAACTAATGAAAAACTGTTTTTT. It codes for CSARDPGGPTNEKLFF.

This clonotype came up a few times. The junction shows a germline mismatch at one end, possibly a read error. This chain joins TRBV7-7 and TRBJ2-7, with D possibly being TRBD1 (5 bases). Germline-derived CDR1 and CDR2 are SSHAT and FNYEAQ (reference sequence). This CDR3 contains 15 residues. Written as DNA, the CDR3 is TGTGCTAGCAGCTGCGAAGAACAGGAATCCTACGAGCAGTACTTC. Translating gives CASSCEEQESYEQYF.

Ten or more counts support this clonotype. V gene TRBV7-9 combines with J gene TRBJ2-1, with D perhaps assigned TRBD1 or TRBD2 (5 bases each). This CDR3 is built from 17 residues. The germline V and J ends were trimmed by 2 bases and 2 bases, with 16 bases remaining between them. CDR1 SEHNR and CDR2 FQNEAQ come from the germline V gene (reference sequence). CDR3 sequence (DNA): TGTGCCAGCAGCTTATCCTGGGGGAGTCCCACCTACAATGAGCAGTTCTTC. Translation: CASSLSWGSPTYNEQFF. Together with reference TRBV7-9 and TRBJ2-1, the CDR3 gives the full variable domain: DTGVSQNPRHKITKRGQNVTFRCDPISEHNRLYWYRQTLGQGPEFLTYFQNEAQLEKSRLLSDRFSAERPKGSFSTLEIQRTEQGDSAMYLCASSLSWGSPTYNEQFFGPGTRLTVL.

As regards this clonotype: A much larger clone lies one base from this, so it may be a read error. CDR3 protein: CASSLMSQGDQPQHF. In DNA, the CDR3 is TGTGCCAGCAGTTTAATGTCCCAGGGGGATCAGCCCCAGCATTTT. The rearrangement links TRBV27 to TRBJ1-5; 7 nucleotides match TRBD1. Germline CDR1 MNHEY, CDR2 SMNVEV (reference sequence). V was pared by 2 bases and J by 5 bases, with 6 bases of the junction left unmatched. The CDR3 sequence is 15 residues long.

This clonotype appeared many times. This chain uses TRBV7-8 with TRBJ1-4, with a possible D match to TRBD1 (5 bases). V lost 5 bases and J 4 bases, leaving 11 bases between the germline ends. Germline CDR1 SGHVS, CDR2 FQNEAQ. The CDR3 runs 14 residues. DNA for the CDR3: TGTGCCAGCAGCCGGGGGATCGGTAATGAAAAACTGTTTTTT. This gives the protein CASSRGIGNEKLFF.

This chain uses TRBV2 with TRBJ2-2, with D possibly TRBD2 on 5 matching bases. Per the germline V gene, CDR1 is SNHLY and CDR2 is FYNNEI. The CDR3 runs to 14 residues. Trimming shortened V by 8 bases and J by 4 bases, and 14 bases separated the two germline ends. CDR3 sequence (DNA): TGTGCCAGCCACGGGGAATTCGTCACCGGGGAGCTGTTTTTT. This gives the protein CASHGEFVTGELFF.

The rearrangement links TRBV7-3 to TRBJ2-3, with 11 bases fitting TRBD2. Germline trimming cut 10 bases from V and 2 bases from J; bases unmatched to any gene: 8. This CDR3 comprises 15 residues. Germline assignment: CDR1 SGHTA and CDR2 FQGTGA. CDR3 DNA: TGTGCCAACATCGGACTAGCGGGCCACACAGATACGCAGTATTTT. Amino acid sequence: CANIGLAGHTDTQYF.

The sample holds a few counts of this clonotype. This rearrangement joins TRBV7-8 to TRBJ2-3, with D tentatively TRBD1 (6 bases). Germline CDR1 and CDR2: SGHVS and FQNEAQ. CDR3 length: 16 amino acids. The V end was cut by 5 bases, the J end by 0 bases, with 15 bases between. CDR3 coding DNA: TGTGCCAGCAGCCCCTGGGGGCACCCTAGCACAGATACGCAGTATTTT. It specifies CASSPWGHPSTDTQYF.

This clonotype was picked up a small number of times. The chain employs TRBV4-1 and TRBJ2-1; 11 nucleotides align to TRBD2. The ends lost 3 bases at V and 4 bases at J; junction bases unmatched: 5. This CDR3 is built from 16 residues. CDR1 is MGHRA, CDR2 YSYEKL, per germline. CDR3 residues: CASSHPLAGEYNEQFF. CDR3 nucleotides: TGCGCCAGCAGCCACCCACTAGCGGGGGAGTACAATGAGCAGTTCTTC.

Turning to this clonotype: A much larger clone differs by one base, so this may be a read error. Since the CDR3 does not end with the conserved phenylalanine or tryptophan, this likely comes from a read error. The rearrangement links TRBV7-9 to TRBJ1-3; D call uncertain. Germline values: CDR1 SEHNR, CDR2 FQNEAQ (reference sequence). Trimming took off 3 bases at V and 0 bases at J, with 9 bases between the two ends. The CDR3 is made up of 15 amino acids. The CDR3 region is CASSLEEISGNTIYL. The DNA of the CDR3 is TGTGCCAGCAGCTTGGAAGAGATCTCTGGAAACACCATATATTTA.

This clonotype was counted only a few times. J is TRBJ1-2 and V is TRBV2; D is unresolved. Trimming pared 8 bases from V and 8 bases from J, leaving 21 bases between. In germline, CDR1 is SNHLY, CDR2 FYNNEI. This CDR3 is built from 14 residues. The CDR3 is CASGAGRARGGYTF. The CDR3 DNA follows: TGTGCCAGCGGAGCCGGGAGGGCGAGAGGGGGCTACACCTTC.

The chain couples TRBV4-2 to TRBJ2-1; possibly TRBD2 for D (6 bases). Germline assignment: CDR1 LGHNA and CDR2 YNFKEQ. The CDR3 contains 15 residues. V gave up 0 bases and J gave up 7 bases, with 13 bases separating them. In nucleotides, the CDR3 is TGTGCCAGCAGCCAAGATCTCGGGACTTATAATGAGCAGTTCTTC. It specifies CASSQDLGTYNEQFF.

V gene TRBV28 combines with J gene TRBJ2-3; no firm D call. The CDR3 extends over 14 amino acids. V lost 2 bases to trimming and J lost 2 bases, with 8 bases between them. In germline, CDR1 is MDHEN, CDR2 SYDVKM. CDR3 DNA sequence: TGTGCCAGCAGTTTAATGACCTACACAGATACGCAGTATTTT. Protein: CASSLMTYTDTQYF.

This clonotype was seen a handful of times. This sequence joins TRBV6-6 and TRBJ2-3, with D maybe TRBD2 (7 bases). The CDR3 covers 16 residues. Trimming took off 6 bases at V and 2 bases at J, with 18 bases between the two ends. Looked up from germline, CDR1 is MNHNY and CDR2 is SVGAGI (reference sequence). The CDR3 spells CASSLLGGAPTDTQYF. The CDR3 nucleotides read TGTGCCAGCAGCCTCTTGGGGGGGGCCCCCACAGATACGCAGTATTTT.

This clonotype appeared a few times. The CDR3: CSARDPRRNNEQFF. The CDR3 nucleotides are TGCAGTGCTAGAGACCCCCGGCGGAACAATGAGCAGTTCTTC. The rearrangement uses TRBV20-1 and TRBJ2-1; D is uncertain. Between the trimmed V and J ends, which lost 0 bases and 5 bases, there was a span of 11 bases. This CDR3 comprises 14 residues. Germline V gene sequence: CDR1 DFQATT, CDR2 SNEGSKA (reference sequence).

This clonotype has at least ten counts. The chain uses TRBV28 and TRBJ1-1; no clear D gene. The CDR3 has 12 residues. Looked up from germline, CDR1 is MDHEN and CDR2 is SYDVKM. Trimming removed 8 bases at V and 5 bases at J, with 12 bases between. The CDR3 reads CASEGLWTEAFF. DNA of the CDR3: TGTGCCAGCGAAGGGTTGTGGACTGAAGCTTTCTTT.

This clonotype was seen more than once but under ten times. This rearrangement joins TRBV20-1 to TRBJ2-7; D may be TRBD1 (6 bases). This CDR3 contains 13 residues. CDR1 and CDR2 from the germline V gene are DFQATT and SNEGSKA (reference sequence). The CDR3 is CSASGTQNYEQYF. DNA of the CDR3: TGCAGCGCCTCAGGGACACAGAACTACGAGCAGTACTTC.

CDR3 amino acids: CASSLLGGGYSPLHF. The CDR3 nucleotides read TGTGCCAGCAGTTTATTGGGGGGCGGATATTCACCCCTCCACTTT. The genes are TRBV28 and TRBJ1-6, with D possibly TRBD1 on 6 matching bases. The V end lost 1 base, the J end lost 8 bases, and 12 bases lay between the germline ends. The CDR3 totals 15 residues. Looked up from germline, CDR1 is MDHEN and CDR2 is SYDVKM.

This clonotype was recorded a few times. The rearrangement joins TRBV27 to TRBJ2-3; TRBD2 matches at 10 bases. The CDR3 runs 19 residues. Trimming took 4 bases from V and 2 from J; bases not matched to a gene: 15. Per germline, CDR1 MNHEY and CDR2 SMNVEV (reference sequence). The CDR3 loop reads CASSSRDSGGALFTDTQYF. The CDR3, as DNA: TGTGCCAGCAGTTCCCGAGACAGCGGGGGGGCTTTATTCACAGATACGCAGTATTTT.

A word on this clonotype: Germline and junction disagree at one end, which may indicate a read error. This rearrangement joins TRBV6-2 or TRBV6-3 to TRBJ2-1; no clear D gene. This CDR3 has 12 amino acids. The V gene's germline CDR1 is MNHEY and CDR2 SVGEGT. CDR3 loop: CAISYDNYEQFF. The CDR3 region has the DNA TGTGCCATCAGTTACGACAATTATGAGCAGTTCTTC.

The chain joins TRBV28 to TRBJ2-2, with D unclear. The CDR3 totals 11 residues. V lost 10 bases, J lost 6 bases, and 9 bases lay in between. From germline, CDR1 is MDHEN and CDR2 SYDVKM. CDR3 sequence: CATDRAGELFF. CDR3 nucleotide sequence: TGTGCCACCGATCGGGCCGGGGAGCTGTTTTTT.

The V call is TRBV7-9, the J call TRBJ2-5; 10 bases align to TRBD2. CDR1 SEHNR and CDR2 FQNEAQ come from the germline V gene (reference sequence). The junction had 5 bases not matched to a gene; V was cut back by 7 bases and J by 3 bases. The CDR3 is 14 residues long. CDR3 in amino acids: CASIPSGGKETQYF. The CDR3, as DNA: TGTGCCAGCATCCCTAGCGGGGGAAAAGAGACCCAGTACTTC.

This chain uses TRBV5-6 with TRBJ1-4; D not resolved. Trimming left V 4 bases short and J 6 bases short, with 22 bases between. This CDR3 spans 17 amino acids. CDR1 and CDR2 from the germline V gene are SGHDT and YYEEEE. The CDR3 DNA reads as TGTGCCAGCAGCCCGATTGGTCTCGGATCCTCGCATGAAAAACTGTTTTTT. This gives the protein CASSPIGLGSSHEKLFF.

This clonotype occurred once. A much larger clone sits a single nucleotide away, making a read error possible. V gene TRBV12-3 or TRBV12-4 combines with J gene TRBJ2-3, with D possibly being TRBD2 (6 bases). Trimming removed 2 bases at V and 4 bases at J, with 16 bases between. The CDR3 is made up of 16 amino acids. In DNA form, the CDR3 reads TGTGCCAGCAGTTTAAACCGCGGGGTAGACGCAGATACGCAGTATTTT. Amino acids: CASSLNRGVDADTQYF.

The chain carries TRBV3-1 and TRBJ2-7; D ambiguous. Germline lookup yields CDR1 LGHDT and CDR2 YNNKEL (reference sequence). The germline V and J ends were trimmed by 3 bases and 2 bases, with 8 bases remaining between them. The CDR3 consists of 13 residues. The CDR3 DNA follows: TGTGCCAGCAGCCATTACAGTCCCTACGAGCAGTACTTC. This sequence encodes CASSHYSPYEQYF.

This clonotype is a singleton in its sample. One base away lies a much larger clone, so this may be a sequencing read error. This chain joins TRBV7-2 and TRBJ1-2; perhaps TRBD1 as D (6 bases). CDR1 is SGHTA and CDR2 is FQGNSA in the germline V gene. The CDR3 loop spans 16 amino acids. The CDR3 spells CANSVDRRNSNYGYTF. CDR3 nucleotide sequence: TGTGCCAACAGCGTCGACAGGCGGAATTCTAACTATGGCTACACCTTC.